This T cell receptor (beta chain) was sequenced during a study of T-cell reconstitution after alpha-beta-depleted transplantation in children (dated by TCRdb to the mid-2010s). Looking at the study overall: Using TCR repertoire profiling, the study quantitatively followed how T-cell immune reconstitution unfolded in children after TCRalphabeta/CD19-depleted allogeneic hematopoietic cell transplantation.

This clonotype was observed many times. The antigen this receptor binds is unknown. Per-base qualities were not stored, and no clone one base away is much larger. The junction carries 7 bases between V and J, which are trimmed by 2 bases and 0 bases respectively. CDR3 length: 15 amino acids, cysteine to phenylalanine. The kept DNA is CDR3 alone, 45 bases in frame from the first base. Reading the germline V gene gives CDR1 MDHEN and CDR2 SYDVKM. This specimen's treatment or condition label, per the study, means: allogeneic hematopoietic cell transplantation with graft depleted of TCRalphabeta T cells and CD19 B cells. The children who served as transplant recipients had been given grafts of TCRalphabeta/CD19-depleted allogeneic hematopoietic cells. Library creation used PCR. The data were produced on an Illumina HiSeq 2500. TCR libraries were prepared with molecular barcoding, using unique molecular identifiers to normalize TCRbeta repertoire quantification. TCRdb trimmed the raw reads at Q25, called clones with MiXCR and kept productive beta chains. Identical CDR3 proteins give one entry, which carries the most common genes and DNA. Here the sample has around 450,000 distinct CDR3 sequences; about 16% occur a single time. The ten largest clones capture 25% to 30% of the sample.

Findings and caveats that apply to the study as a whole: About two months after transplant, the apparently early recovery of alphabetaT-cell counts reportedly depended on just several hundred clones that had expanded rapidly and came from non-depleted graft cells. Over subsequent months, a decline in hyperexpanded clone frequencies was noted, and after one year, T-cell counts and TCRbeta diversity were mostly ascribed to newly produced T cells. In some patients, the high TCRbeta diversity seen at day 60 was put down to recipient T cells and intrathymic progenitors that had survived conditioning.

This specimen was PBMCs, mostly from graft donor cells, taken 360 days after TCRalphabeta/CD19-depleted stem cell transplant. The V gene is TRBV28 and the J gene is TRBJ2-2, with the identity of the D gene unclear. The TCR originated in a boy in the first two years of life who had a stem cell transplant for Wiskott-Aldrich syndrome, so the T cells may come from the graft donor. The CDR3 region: CASSLTGANTGELFF. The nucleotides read TGTGCCAGCAGTTTAACGGGTGCGAACACCGGGGAGCTGTTTTTT.